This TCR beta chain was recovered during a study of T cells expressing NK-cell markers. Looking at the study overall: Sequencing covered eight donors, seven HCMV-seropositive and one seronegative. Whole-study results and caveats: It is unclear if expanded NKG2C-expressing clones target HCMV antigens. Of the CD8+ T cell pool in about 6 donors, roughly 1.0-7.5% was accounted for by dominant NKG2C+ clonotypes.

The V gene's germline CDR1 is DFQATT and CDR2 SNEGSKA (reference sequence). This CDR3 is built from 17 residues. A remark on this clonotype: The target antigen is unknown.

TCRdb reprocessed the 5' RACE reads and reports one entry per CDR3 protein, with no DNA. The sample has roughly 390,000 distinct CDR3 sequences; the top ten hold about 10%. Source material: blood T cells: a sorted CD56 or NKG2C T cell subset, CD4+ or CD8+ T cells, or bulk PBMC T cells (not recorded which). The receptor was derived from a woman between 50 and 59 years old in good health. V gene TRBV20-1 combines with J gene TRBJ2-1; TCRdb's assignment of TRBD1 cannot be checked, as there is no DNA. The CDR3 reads CSARSPVAPMGYNEQFF.